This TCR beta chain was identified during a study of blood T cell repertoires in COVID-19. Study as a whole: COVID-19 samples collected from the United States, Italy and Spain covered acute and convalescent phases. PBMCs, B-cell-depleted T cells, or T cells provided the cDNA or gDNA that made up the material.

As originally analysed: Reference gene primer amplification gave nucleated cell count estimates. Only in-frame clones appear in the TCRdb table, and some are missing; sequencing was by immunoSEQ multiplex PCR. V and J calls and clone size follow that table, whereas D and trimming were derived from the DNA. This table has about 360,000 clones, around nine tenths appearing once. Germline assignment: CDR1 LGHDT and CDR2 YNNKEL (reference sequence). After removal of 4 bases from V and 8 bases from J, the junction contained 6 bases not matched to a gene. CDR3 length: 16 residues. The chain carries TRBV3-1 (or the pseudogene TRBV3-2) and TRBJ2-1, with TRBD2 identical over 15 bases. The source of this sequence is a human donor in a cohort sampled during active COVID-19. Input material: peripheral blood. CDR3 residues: CASSLGLAGGVDEQFF. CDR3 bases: TGTGCCAGCAGCCTGGGACTAGCGGGGGGCGTGGATGAGCAGTTCTTC.